Shown below are 25 T cell receptor beta chains from a single sample sequenced in a study of T cells in Graves' hyperthyroidism and ophthalmopathy. TCR beta CDR3 region amplification was performed from RNA transcripts. HTBI primers were the set used in a first-round RT-PCR of the TCR CDR3. From the multiplex PCR reads, TCRdb called clonotypes with MiXCR, one entry per CDR3 protein. In the table there are 300,000 to 350,000 distinct CDR3 sequences, approximately 22% of which are singletons. The source material was blood. Source of these receptors: a woman aged 45 to 65 with Graves' hyperthyroidism.

This chain links TRBV4-2 with TRBJ2-5, with TRBD1 identical over 9 bases. This CDR3 has 18 residues. The J segment lost 5 bases and the V segment lost 1 base, leaving 14 bases of the junction unmatched. Looked up from germline, CDR1 is LGHNA and CDR2 is YNFKEQ. CDR3 residues: CASSQGAELQGARETQYF. The CDR3 DNA is TGTGCCAGCAGCCAAGGCGCGGAGTTACAGGGGGCAAGGGAGACCCAGTACTTC.

The V call is TRBV28, the J call TRBJ1-1; D ambiguous. CDR1 is MDHEN, CDR2 SYDVKM, per germline. Trimming took off 7 bases at V and 6 bases at J, with 12 bases between the two ends. This CDR3 region has 12 residues. The CDR3 spells CASKKGRPEAFF. The CDR3 coding sequence is TGTGCCAGCAAGAAGGGTAGGCCTGAAGCTTTCTTT.

Written as DNA, the CDR3 is TGTGCCAGCAGACCCCTGTCGGATGGCTATGGCTACACCTTC. This codes for CASRPLSDGYGYTF. The chain carries TRBV27 and TRBJ1-2; D is ambiguous. Per the germline V gene, CDR1 is MNHEY and CDR2 is SMNVEV (reference sequence). The CDR3 sequence is 14 residues long. Trimming left V 6 bases short and J 4 bases short, with 15 bases between.

Turning to this clonotype: This may be a read error, as it is one base from a much larger clone. The rearrangement uses TRBV20-1 and TRBJ1-1; possibly TRBD1 for D (6 bases). Per germline, CDR1 DFQATT and CDR2 SNEGSKA (reference sequence). The length of the CDR3 is 15 residues. CDR3: CSARDLQGLGTGAFF. CDR3 bases: TGCAGTGCTAGAGATCTTCAGGGGCTAGGCACTGGAGCTTTCTTT.

This clonotype has a count of ten or more. V and J are TRBV30 and TRBJ2-7; D is possibly TRBD2 (6 bases). Trimming stripped 4 bases from V and 1 base from J, with 14 bases between. The length of the CDR3 is 14 residues. Germline V lookup: CDR1 GTSNPN, CDR2 SVGIG (reference sequence). DNA for the CDR3: TGTGCCTGGAAGTCTAGCGCCTTTTCCTACGAGCAGTACTTC. Encoded protein: CAWKSSAFSYEQYF.

This clonotype was counted ten times or more. The chain combines TRBV14 with TRBJ2-7; 8 bases match TRBD2. CDR1 SGHDN and CDR2 FVKESK come from the germline V gene. Trimming at V came to 0 bases and at J to 0 bases, leaving 4 bases not matched to a gene. The CDR3 loop spans 16 amino acids. The CDR3 nucleotides are TGTGCCAGCAGCCAAGATCGGGGGGGAGGCTCCTACGAGCAGTACTTC. It is translated as CASSQDRGGGSYEQYF.

This clonotype was recorded many times. The V and J genes are TRBV12-3 or TRBV12-4 and TRBJ1-5; the D gene is possibly TRBD1 (6 bases). This CDR3 region has 15 residues. V shed 3 bases and J shed 4 bases, with 13 bases lying between them. Written as DNA, the CDR3 is TGTGCCAGCAGTTTGTTCACGGGACAAAATCAGCCCCAGCATTTT. This sequence encodes CASSLFTGQNQPQHF.

This clonotype came up a few times. The gene calls are TRBV7-9 and TRBJ2-3; TRBD1 matches at 8 bases. Trimming cost V 5 bases and J 3 bases; bases outside gene matches: 7. This CDR3 comprises 15 residues. Germline V lookup: CDR1 SEHNR, CDR2 FQNEAQ (reference sequence). The CDR3 bases are TGTGCCAGCAGCAAACTGGGACAGGCTACAGATACGCAGTATTTT. This translates into CASSKLGQATDTQYF.

The CDR3 region has the DNA TGTGCCAGCTCACTTACGGGACTAGCGATTTCAGGAGAGCAGTTCTTC. Amino acid sequence: CASSLTGLAISGEQFF. V usage is TRBV18 and J usage is TRBJ2-1, with TRBD2 identical over 10 bases. CDR1 is KGHSH, CDR2 LQKENI, per germline. Losses at the gene ends were 4 bases for V and 10 bases for J; bases not matched to a gene: 13. CDR3 length: 16 residues.

The chain carries TRBV2 and TRBJ1-5; unclear D gene. Trimming took 3 bases from V and 4 from J, leaving 7 bases between them. The CDR3 consists of 13 residues. Germline-derived CDR1 and CDR2 are SNHLY and FYNNEI. Here the CDR3 reads CASSDQVNQPQHF. CDR3 nucleotide sequence: TGTGCCAGCAGTGATCAGGTAAATCAGCCCCAGCATTTT.

This clonotype showed up many times. The chain has TRBV3-1 and TRBJ1-2; tentatively, D is TRBD1 (5 bases). V was pared by 0 bases and J by 14 bases, with 13 bases between. Germline-derived CDR1 and CDR2 are LGHDT and YNNKEL (reference sequence). The CDR3 contains 12 residues. CDR3 nucleotide sequence: TGTGCCAGCAGCCAAGATGTCGAGGGGACTACCTTC. Translating gives CASSQDVEGTTF.

The table lists this clonotype with many counts. The chain links TRBV5-1 to TRBJ2-7; 13 nucleotides match TRBD2. The CDR3 runs to 16 residues. Germline values: CDR1 SGHRS, CDR2 YFSETQ. The junction had 10 bases not matched to a gene; V was cut back by 4 bases and J by 6 bases. In DNA, the CDR3 is TGCGCCAGCAGCACCCGGACTAGCGGGAGAAGCCTCGAGCAGTACTTC. Translating gives CASSTRTSGRSLEQYF.

This clonotype was counted many times. The chain couples TRBV20-1 to TRBJ1-5; D not resolved. Deletions cut 0 bases from V and 1 base from J, with 7 bases between. Germline V gene lookup returns CDR1 DFQATT and CDR2 SNEGSKA (reference sequence). CDR3 length: 14 residues. CDR3 loop: CSARDGRSNQPQHF. For the CDR3, the DNA is TGCAGTGCTAGAGATGGGCGGAGCAATCAGCCCCAGCATTTT.

This clonotype came up a few times. The rearrangement joins TRBV6-5 to TRBJ1-1, with a possible D match to TRBD1 (6 bases). CDR1 is MNHEY and CDR2 is SVGAGI in the germline V gene. This CDR3 comprises 14 residues. The germline V and J ends were trimmed by 2 bases and 4 bases, with 11 bases remaining between them. The chain's CDR3 is CASSYTTGFTEAFF. CDR3 nucleotides: TGTGCCAGCAGTTACACGACAGGTTTCACTGAAGCTTTCTTT.

This clonotype turned up a few times. This chain connects TRBV5-1 to TRBJ1-2, with 7 bases fitting TRBD1. After removal of 3 bases from V and 8 bases from J, the junction contained 10 bases not matched to a gene. The CDR3 length is 14 residues. The germline V gene has CDR1 SGHRS and CDR2 YFSETQ. The CDR3 sequence is CASSWDRQAGGYTF. CDR3 nucleotides: TGCGCCAGCAGCTGGGACAGACAGGCGGGCGGCTACACCTTC.

At least ten counts were recorded for this clonotype. The chain joins TRBV2 to TRBJ2-1; TRBD1 aligns across 8 bases. CDR1 and CDR2 from the germline V gene are SNHLY and FYNNEI. The V and J ends lost 5 bases and 8 bases, in that order; junction bases with no gene match: 11. This CDR3 contains 15 residues. The DNA of the CDR3 is TGTGCCAGCAGTTCACAGGGGGGCCAAAGCGATGAGCAGTTCTTC. This encodes CASSSQGGQSDEQFF.

This clonotype showed up just a few times. The CDR3 DNA sequence: TGTGCCAGCAGTTACACCGCTCCGGGACTAGCGCCCTACAATGAGCAGTTCTTC. Its protein is CASSYTAPGLAPYNEQFF. V usage is TRBV6-6 and J usage is TRBJ2-1, with TRBD2 identical over 10 bases. The germline V gene encodes CDR1 MNHNY and CDR2 SVGAGI (reference sequence). With 2 bases clipped from V and 2 bases from J, the junction kept 9 bases outside the gene matches. The CDR3 is 18 amino acids.

The sample holds many counts of this clonotype. V gene TRBV4-2 combines with J gene TRBJ2-7, with D perhaps assigned TRBD1 or TRBD2 (5 bases each). Germline CDR1 is LGHNA and CDR2 is YNFKEQ. Trimming stripped 1 base from V and 1 base from J, with 11 bases between. The CDR3 runs 15 residues. CDR3 coding DNA: TGTGCCAGCAGCCAAGGGGGCGGGTTATCCTACGAGCAGTACTTC. Its protein product is CASSQGGGLSYEQYF.

The chain combines TRBV2 with TRBJ2-7; D is perhaps TRBD1 or TRBD2 (5 bases each). The CDR3 has 15 residues. Trimming took 7 bases from V and 3 from J, leaving 19 bases between them. CDR1 is SNHLY, CDR2 FYNNEI, per germline. The CDR3 protein is CASKTPGTVIYEQYF. For the CDR3, the DNA is TGTGCCAGCAAAACGCCTGGGACCGTCATCTACGAGCAGTACTTC.

This clonotype was counted ten times or more. The gene calls are TRBV20-1 and TRBJ2-3; tentatively, D is TRBD1 (5 bases). Germline values: CDR1 DFQATT, CDR2 SNEGSKA (reference sequence). This CDR3 is 12 amino acids long. Trimming shortened V by 5 bases and J by 3 bases, and 9 bases separated the two germline ends. CDR3 protein: CSAPGSTDTQYF. CDR3 DNA: TGCAGTGCTCCAGGGTCTACAGATACGCAGTATTTT.

The rearrangement links TRBV7-4 to TRBJ2-7; no clear D gene. With 1 base removed from V and 3 bases from J, the gap between germline ends came to 7 bases. Germline CDR1 and CDR2: SGHVT and SQSDAQ. This CDR3 comprises 13 residues. Here the CDR3 reads CASSLDIIYEQYF. The CDR3 DNA sequence: TGTGCCAGCAGCTTAGATATTATCTACGAGCAGTACTTC.

In this sample, this clonotype turned up many times. This chain connects TRBV10-3 to TRBJ1-1, with D possibly matching TRBD1 (6 bases). The V gene lost 11 bases and the J gene lost 3 bases, with 16 bases spanning the gap. Germline V gene sequence: CDR1 ENHRY, CDR2 SYGVKD. This CDR3 has 13 amino acids. In DNA, the CDR3 is TGTGCCGCAGAACAGGGCCGGGACACTGAAGCTTTCTTT. Its protein product is CAAEQGRDTEAFF.

This clonotype was counted ten times or more. The chain uses TRBV3-1 and TRBJ1-1, with TRBD1 matching 9 bases. CDR3 length: 15 amino acids. Germline V CDR1 and CDR2: LGHDT, YNNKEL (reference sequence). V shed 3 bases, J shed 3 bases, and the junction held 5 bases outside the gene matches. The CDR3 here is CASSHRDRAYTEAFF. In DNA form, the CDR3 reads TGTGCCAGCAGCCATCGGGACAGGGCCTACACTGAAGCTTTCTTT.

This clonotype was seen ten or more times. The V and J genes are TRBV11-3 and TRBJ2-7; a weak D match, TRBD1 (5 bases). Germline assignment: CDR1 SGHNT and CDR2 YENEEA. The V end lost 2 bases, the J end lost 5 bases, and 10 bases lay between the germline ends. This CDR3 has 13 residues. CDR3 in amino acids: CASSLIPGHEQYF. DNA of the CDR3: TGTGCCAGCAGCTTAATCCCAGGGCACGAGCAGTACTTC.

The chain couples TRBV4-1 to TRBJ2-3; D remains ambiguous. CDR1 is MGHRA, CDR2 YSYEKL, per germline. V was trimmed by 2 bases and J by 7 bases, leaving 16 bases between them. The CDR3 covers 15 residues. The CDR3 region has the DNA TGCGCCAGCAGCCAACCCTCTGGCTCCCAAAATACGCAGTATTTT. It specifies CASSQPSGSQNTQYF.